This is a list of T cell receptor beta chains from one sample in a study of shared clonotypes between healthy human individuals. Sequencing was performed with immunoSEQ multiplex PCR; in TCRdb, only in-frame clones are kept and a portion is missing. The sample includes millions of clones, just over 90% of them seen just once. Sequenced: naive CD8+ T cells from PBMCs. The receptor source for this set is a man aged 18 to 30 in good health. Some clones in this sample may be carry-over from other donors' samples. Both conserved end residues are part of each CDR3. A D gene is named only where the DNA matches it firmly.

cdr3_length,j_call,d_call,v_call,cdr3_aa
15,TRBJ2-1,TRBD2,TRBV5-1,CASSLAGGPFSEQFF
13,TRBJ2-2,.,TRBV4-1,CASSRVIAAELFF
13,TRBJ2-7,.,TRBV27,CASRPMPNYEQYF
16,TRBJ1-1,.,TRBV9,CASSTPLLGAGTEAFF
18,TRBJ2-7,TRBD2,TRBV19,CASSALGLAGVNPYEQYF
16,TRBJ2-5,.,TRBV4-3,CASSQELRGSKETQYF
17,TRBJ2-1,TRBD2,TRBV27,CASSFYATGGAYNEQFF
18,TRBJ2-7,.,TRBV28,CASSLNWTEGVWYVRQYF
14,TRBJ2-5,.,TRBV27,CATHSGLHPETQYF
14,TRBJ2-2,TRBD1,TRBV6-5,CASSYPTGAGELFF
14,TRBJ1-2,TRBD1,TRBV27,CASSHRGGWDGYTF
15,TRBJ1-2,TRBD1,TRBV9,CASSADGQANYGYTF
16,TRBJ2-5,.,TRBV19,CASSILVGGGQETQYF
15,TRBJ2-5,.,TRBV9,CASSLEGSSQETQYF
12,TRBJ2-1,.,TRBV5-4,CASHDPGGEQFF
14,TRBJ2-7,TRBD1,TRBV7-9,CASSSRQGPYEQYF
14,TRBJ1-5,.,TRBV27,CASSSGVGNQPQHF
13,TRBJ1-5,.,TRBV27,CASSADRTQPQHF
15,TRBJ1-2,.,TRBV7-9,CASSFGGYDEDGYTF
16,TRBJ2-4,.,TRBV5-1,CASSPRGLGSQNIQYF
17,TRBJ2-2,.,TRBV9,CASSVEGGSGNTGELFF
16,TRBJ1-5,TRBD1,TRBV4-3,CASSQDWAGGYQPQHF
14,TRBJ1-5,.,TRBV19,CASSIQAGHQPQHF
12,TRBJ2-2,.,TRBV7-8,CASSLGGRELFF
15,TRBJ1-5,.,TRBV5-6,CASSLSGSANQPQHF
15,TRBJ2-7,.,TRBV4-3,CASSQGTSWFGEQYF
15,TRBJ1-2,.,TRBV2,CASSEEFRVKYGYTF
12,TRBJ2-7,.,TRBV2,CASSEDHYEQYF
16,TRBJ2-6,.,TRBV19,CASSILGGSGANVLTF
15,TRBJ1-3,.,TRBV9,CASSQGGSSGNTIYF
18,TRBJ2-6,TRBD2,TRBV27,CASSLKLAGISGANVLTF
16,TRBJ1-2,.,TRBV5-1,CASRGGHISPNYGYTF
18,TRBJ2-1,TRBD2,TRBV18,CASSPPGLAGTSYNEQFF
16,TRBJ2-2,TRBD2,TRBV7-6,CASSPGLARAAGELFF
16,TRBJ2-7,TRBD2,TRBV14,CASSPRISGVKYEQYF
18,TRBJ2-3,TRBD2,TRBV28,CASSLQREGSQSTDTQYF
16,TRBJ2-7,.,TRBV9,CASSVAVGGEGHEQYF
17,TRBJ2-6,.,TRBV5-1,CASTLGVLPSGANVLTF
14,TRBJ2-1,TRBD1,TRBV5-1,CASSLEGGLNEQFF
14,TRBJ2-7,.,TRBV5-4,CASSLFKGDYEQYF
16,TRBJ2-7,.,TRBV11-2,CASSLGGRRAAYEQYF
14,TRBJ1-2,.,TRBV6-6,CASSFEALGYGYTF
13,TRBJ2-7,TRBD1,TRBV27,CASGWTGAYEQYF
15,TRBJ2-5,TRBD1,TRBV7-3,CASSLGGTTGETQYF
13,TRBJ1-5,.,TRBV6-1,CASSEWGNQPQHF
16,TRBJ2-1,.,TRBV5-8,CASSLPWAPGYNEQFF
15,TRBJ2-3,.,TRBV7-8,CASSSTRGSTDTQYF
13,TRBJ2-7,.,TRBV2,CASLSPGDYEQYF
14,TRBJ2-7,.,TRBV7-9,CASSLGPGTYEQYF
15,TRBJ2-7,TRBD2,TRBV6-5,CASRDRGTSVYEQYF
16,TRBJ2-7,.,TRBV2,CASSEGELGQVNEQYF
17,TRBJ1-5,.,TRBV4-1,CASSQDGGARSNQPQHF